This TCR beta chain was captured by sequencing in a study of cytomegalovirus exposure and HLA in healthy donors. Comments on this clone: The antigen remains unidentified.

PCR employed 60 Vbeta and 13 Jbeta primers. Original analysis: In a later analysis, tens of millions of unique TCR beta chains included roughly 11 million shared by two or more donors. Here immunoSEQ multiplex PCR was the method, and the copy in TCRdb shows in-frame clones only, minus some. For V, J and clone size, that table is used; D and trimming come from the DNA. The data contain roughly 120,000 clones, around 80% of them singletons. Study-wide points: In an earlier analysis, about 87% or about 30%: the productive usage of most TCR beta V segments. Donor immune exposure was known only as CMV serostatus.

This receptor was obtained from a man aged 25 to 40 in good health and CMV-seropositive. Material: PBMCs.

The CDR3 loop reads CASSPRGGEKLFF. Here the CDR3 DNA reads TGTGCCAGCAGCCCCCGCGGGGGTGAAAAACTGTTTTTT. The chain recombines TRBV7-6 with TRBJ1-4; D perhaps matches TRBD1 (5 bases). This CDR3 comprises 13 residues. Germline V gene data show CDR1 as SGHVS and CDR2 as FNYEAQ. With 5 bases removed from V and 7 bases from J, the gap between germline ends came to 11 bases.